A single sample is the source of the 16 T cell receptor beta chains below, sequenced in a study of early T cells in non-severe SARS-CoV-2 infection. TCRdb itself ran the 5' RACE reads through MiXCR, one entry per CDR3 protein. The table records 75,000 to 80,000 distinct CDR3 sequences, about 11% of them present only once. The sample was whole blood, taken at baseline. The receptors were sampled from an adult who was a healthcare worker with PCR-confirmed SARS-CoV-2 infection or an uninfected control (not recorded which).

At least ten counts were recorded for this clonotype. The rearrangement joins TRBV20-1 to TRBJ1-1; unclear D gene. Per germline, CDR1 DFQATT and CDR2 SNEGSKA (reference sequence). The length of the CDR3 is 14 residues. V shed 3 bases and J shed 11 bases, with 22 bases lying between them. The CDR3 here is CSASVPTEERGAFF. The CDR3 region has the DNA TGCAGTGCTAGCGTGCCGACCGAAGAAAGAGGGGCTTTCTTT.

This clonotype was seen only a few times. J is TRBJ1-6 and V is TRBV29-1; 9 bases agree with TRBD1. This CDR3 spans 16 amino acids. CDR1 is SQVTM, CDR2 ANQGSEA, per germline. V gave up 3 bases and J gave up 4 bases; unmatched junction bases: 7. CDR3 nucleotide sequence: TGCAGCGTTGACTTTACCGGGACAGGGTATAATTCACCCCTCCACTTT. It yields the protein CSVDFTGTGYNSPLHF.

This chain connects TRBV27 to TRBJ2-7, with D possibly TRBD2 on 5 matching bases. Trimming cost V 3 bases and J 2 bases, with 8 bases left between them. CDR3 length: 13 amino acids. The germline V gene encodes CDR1 MNHEY and CDR2 SMNVEV (reference sequence). The chain's CDR3 is CASSFSSPYEQYF. The CDR3 DNA reads TGTGCCAGCAGTTTTTCTAGCCCCTACGAGCAGTACTTC.

This clonotype was seen only a few times. The chain has TRBV20-1 and TRBJ2-1; D may be TRBD2 (5 bases). CDR1 and CDR2 (germline): DFQATT, SNEGSKA (reference sequence). The CDR3 is 14 residues long. The V and J ends lost 5 bases and 7 bases respectively, with 18 bases between them. CDR3 sequence reads: CSASSEGTTNEQFF. CDR3 DNA sequence: TGCAGTGCTTCAAGCGAGGGTACTACAAATGAGCAGTTCTTC.

This clonotype was found many times. The chain is built from TRBV12-3 or TRBV12-4 and TRBJ1-6; perhaps TRBD1 as D (6 bases). The CDR3 consists of 16 residues. V was pared by 5 bases and J by 6 bases, with 17 bases between. The DNA for the CDR3 is TGTGCCAGCAGTCCCAGGGGAGGGTCCACTAATTCACCCCTCCACTTT. The encoded protein is CASSPRGGSTNSPLHF.

Many counts were recorded for this clonotype. This chain joins TRBV21-1 and TRBJ1-5; the table names TRBD1, a call not compared with the DNA. TRBV21-1 constitutes a pseudogene. The CDR3 sequence is 19 residues long. CDR3 sequence (DNA): TGTGCCAGCAGCAAAGCCGGGACAGTGAGAGTCGTAAGCAATCAGCCCCAGCATTTT. Translation gives CASSKAGTVRVVSNQPQHF.

V is TRBV4-1 and J is TRBJ2-5; no firm D call. This CDR3 region has 13 residues. Germline CDR1 reads MGHRA; CDR2 reads YSYEKL. V was pared by 3 bases and J by 5 bases, with 10 bases between. CDR3 DNA: TGCGCCAGCAGCCAGGCTCCTCGGGAGACCCAGTACTTC. Protein: CASSQAPRETQYF.

The J gene is TRBJ2-3, the V gene TRBV10-3; no firm D call. The CDR3 sequence is 15 residues long. V was pared by 3 bases and J by 4 bases, with 14 bases between. Germline V gene lookup returns CDR1 ENHRY and CDR2 SYGVKD. The CDR3 loop reads CAISDPRSRADTQYF. CDR3 coding DNA: TGTGCCATCAGTGACCCCCGCTCTAGGGCAGATACGCAGTATTTT.

There are many counts of this clonotype. The rearrangement links TRBV2 to TRBJ2-3; 14 bases map to TRBD2. The CDR3 spans 15 residues. J gave up 5 bases and V 7 bases, and 5 bases lay outside the gene matches. Per the germline V gene, CDR1 is SNHLY and CDR2 is FYNNEI. CDR3 residues: CASTTGTSGGDTQYF. CDR3 DNA sequence: TGTGCCAGCACTACAGGGACTAGCGGGGGAGATACGCAGTATTTT.

Points on this clonotype: Being one base from a much bigger clone, this may be a read error. The V and J genes are TRBV28 and TRBJ2-3, with D maybe TRBD1 (5 bases). This CDR3 region has 16 residues. Germline V gene lookup returns CDR1 MDHEN and CDR2 SYDVKM. V lost 8 bases and J lost 6, with 24 bases in between. CDR3 in amino acids: CASGPIGQGGFDTQYF. Written as DNA, the CDR3 is TGTGCCAGCGGTCCAATCGGGCAGGGCGGATTCGATACGCAGTATTTT.

This clonotype was recorded many times. The V gene is TRBV7-9, the J gene TRBJ1-2; D remains ambiguous. With 6 bases removed from V and 4 bases from J, the gap between germline ends came to 12 bases. Germline CDR1 is SEHNR and CDR2 is FQNEAQ (reference sequence). The CDR3 runs 13 residues. CDR3 residues: CASSRDMSYGYTF. In DNA, the CDR3 is TGTGCCAGCAGTCGAGACATGTCCTATGGCTACACCTTC.

The rearrangement joins TRBV7-2 to TRBJ1-2; the match to TRBD1 covers 11 bases. Looked up from germline, CDR1 is SGHTA and CDR2 is FQGNSA. The ends lost 4 bases at V and 4 bases at J; junction bases unmatched: 5. The CDR3 has 15 residues. The CDR3 region has the DNA TGTGCCAGCAGCTCCGGGACAGGGGGTATCTATGGCTACACCTTC. Protein: CASSSGTGGIYGYTF.

The rearrangement uses TRBV7-2 and TRBJ1-3; 8 bases map to TRBD1. The CDR3 covers 14 residues. In germline, CDR1 is SGHTA, CDR2 FQGNSA. V lost 5 bases and J lost 7; bases outside the gene matches: 7. This CDR3 is CASSVTGGRNTIYF. The CDR3 DNA reads as TGTGCCAGCAGCGTAACAGGGGGTCGGAACACCATATATTTT.

A few counts support this clonotype. The gene calls are TRBV19 and TRBJ2-1; 7 bases are shared with TRBD1. The CDR3 has 16 amino acids. Germline lookup yields CDR1 LNHDA and CDR2 SQIVND (reference sequence). Losses at the gene ends were 6 bases for V and 8 bases for J; bases not matched to a gene: 16. CDR3 in DNA: TGTGCCAGTAGCCAGCGACAGGGAGAAATTGGCGATGAGCAGTTCTTC. Its protein is CASSQRQGEIGDEQFF.

This chain connects TRBV5-4 to TRBJ2-7; a possible D gene is TRBD2 (5 bases). This CDR3 region has 15 residues. Germline loops: CDR1 SGHNT, CDR2 YYREEE (reference sequence). Trimming took 1 base from V and 2 from J, leaving 13 bases between them. The CDR3, as DNA: TGTGCCAGCAGCTTGAGTAAAAGCGGAACCTACGAGCAGTACTTC. It is translated as CASSLSKSGTYEQYF. The full variable domain, in which reference TRBV5-4 and TRBJ2-7 provide the parts outside the CDR3, is ETGVTQSPTHLIKTRGQQVTLRCSSQSGHNTVSWYQQALGQGPQFIFQYYREEENGRGNFPPRFSGLQFPNYSSELNVNALELDDSALYLCASSLSKSGTYEQYFGPGTRLTVT.

This chain connects TRBV5-1 to TRBJ2-1, with D maybe TRBD2 (7 bases). V was pared by 0 bases and J by 8 bases, with 9 bases between. Germline CDR1 SGHRS, CDR2 YFSETQ. This CDR3 contains 13 residues. CDR3 sequence: CASSLARGHEQFF. As DNA, the CDR3 is TGCGCCAGCAGCTTGGCGCGGGGGCATGAGCAGTTCTTC.